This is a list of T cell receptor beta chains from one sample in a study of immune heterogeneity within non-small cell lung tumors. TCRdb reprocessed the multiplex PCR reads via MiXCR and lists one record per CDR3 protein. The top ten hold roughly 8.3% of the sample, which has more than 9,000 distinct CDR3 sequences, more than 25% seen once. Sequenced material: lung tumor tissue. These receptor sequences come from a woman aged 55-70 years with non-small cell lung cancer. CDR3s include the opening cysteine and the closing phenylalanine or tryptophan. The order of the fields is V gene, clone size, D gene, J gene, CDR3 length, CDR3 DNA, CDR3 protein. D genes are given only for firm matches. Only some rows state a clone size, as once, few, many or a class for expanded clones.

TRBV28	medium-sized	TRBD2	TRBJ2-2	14	TGTGCCAGCTCTACTAGCGGGAACACCGGGGAGCTGTTTTTT	CASSTSGNTGELFF
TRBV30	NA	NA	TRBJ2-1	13	TGTGCCTTTTTCCCCCGGGAGAACAATGAGCAGTTCTTC	CAFFPRENNEQFF
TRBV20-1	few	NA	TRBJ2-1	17	TGCAGTGCTAGAGATAGTACCGGGAGTATACCCTACAATGAGCAGTTCTTC	CSARDSTGSIPYNEQFF
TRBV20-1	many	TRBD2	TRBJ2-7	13	TGCAGTGTAAGCGGGAGGGCCTCCTACGAGCAGTACTTC	CSVSGRASYEQYF
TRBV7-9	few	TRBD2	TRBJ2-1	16	TGTGCCAGCAGCCCTACTAGCGGGAGGACGAAAAATGAGCAGTTCTTC	CASSPTSGRTKNEQFF
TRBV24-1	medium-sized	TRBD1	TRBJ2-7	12	TGTGCCACCAACCCGGACAGGGATGAGCAGTACTTC	CATNPDRDEQYF
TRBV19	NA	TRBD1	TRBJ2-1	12	TGTGCCACCCGGGACAGGGTAAATGAGCAGTTCTTC	CATRDRVNEQFF
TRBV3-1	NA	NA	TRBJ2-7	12	TGTGCCAGCAGCCCTCAGGGCTACGAGCAGTACTTC	CASSPQGYEQYF
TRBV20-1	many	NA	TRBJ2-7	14	TGCAGCACACAAATAGGGGGTTCCCTCTACGAGCAGTACTTC	CSTQIGGSLYEQYF
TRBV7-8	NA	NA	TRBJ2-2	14	TGTGCCAGCAGCTCCAGCCGCTCCACCGGGGAGCTGTTTTTT	CASSSSRSTGELFF
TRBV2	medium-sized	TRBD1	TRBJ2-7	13	TGTGCCAACCGGACAGGCCACTCCTACGAGCAGTACTTC	CANRTGHSYEQYF
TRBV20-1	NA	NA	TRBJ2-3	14	TGCAGCGCTCAGGGGACCACTAGCACAGATACGCAGTATTTT	CSAQGTTSTDTQYF
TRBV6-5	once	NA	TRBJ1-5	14	TGTGCCAGCAGTTACGGACAAGGAAATCAGCCCCAGCATTTT	CASSYGQGNQPQHF
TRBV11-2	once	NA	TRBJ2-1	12	TGTGCCAGCAGCTTAGATCGTGGACTAAAGTTCTTC	CASSLDRGLKFF
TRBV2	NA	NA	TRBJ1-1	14	TGTGCCAGCAGTGAAGCGGGACAGAACACTGAAGCTTTCTTT	CASSEAGQNTEAFF
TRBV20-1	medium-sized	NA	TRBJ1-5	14	TGCAGTGCAACCAGGACCGTTAGCAATCAGCCCCAGCATTTT	CSATRTVSNQPQHF
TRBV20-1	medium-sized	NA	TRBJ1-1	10	TGCAGTGCTAGGTGGACTGAAGCTTTCTTT	CSARWTEAFF
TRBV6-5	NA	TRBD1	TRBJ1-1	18	TGTGCCAGCAGTTACTCGATGGGGGCCAGGGGGCAGGAGACTGAAGCTTTCTTT	CASSYSMGARGQETEAFF
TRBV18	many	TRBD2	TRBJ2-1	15	TGTGCCAGCTCACCTCCAGCGGGAGGGGTGGGTGAGCAGTTCTTC	CASSPPAGGVGEQFF
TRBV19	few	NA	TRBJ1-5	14	TGTGCCAGTATTATCAACCGAAGCAATCAGCCCCAGCATTTT	CASIINRSNQPQHF
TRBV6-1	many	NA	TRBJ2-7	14	TGTGCCAGCAGTGAATACCTCAGGGCCTACGAGCAGTACTTC	CASSEYLRAYEQYF
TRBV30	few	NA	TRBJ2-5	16	TGTGCCTGGGGACCTCCGGGTGGGGGCAGGGGAGAGACCCAGTACTTC	CAWGPPGGGRGETQYF
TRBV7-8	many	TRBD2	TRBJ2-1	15	TGTGCCAGCAGCTTACGCGGGAGGATCGACAATGAGCAGTTCTTC	CASSLRGRIDNEQFF
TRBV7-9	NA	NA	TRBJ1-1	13	TGTGCCAGCAGCTTAGCGCTGGGGACTGAAGCTTTCTTT	CASSLALGTEAFF
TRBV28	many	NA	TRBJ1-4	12	TGTGCCAGCAGTTTGTTGAGGGGGAAACTGTTTTTT	CASSLLRGKLFF
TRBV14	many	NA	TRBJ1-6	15	TGTGCCAGCAGCCAAGATCCCCAGGGAAAGTCACCCCTCCACTTT	CASSQDPQGKSPLHF
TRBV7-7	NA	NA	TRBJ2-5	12	TGTGCTAGCAGCTTAGCAGAGGGGAATCAGTACTTC	CASSLAEGNQYF
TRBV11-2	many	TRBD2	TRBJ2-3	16	TGTGCCAGCAGCTTAGCGTTTAGCGGGAGCACAGATACGCAGTATTTT	CASSLAFSGSTDTQYF
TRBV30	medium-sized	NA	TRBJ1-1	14	TGTGCCTGGAGGCCAGGATTTCGGAACACTGAAGCTTTCTTT	CAWRPGFRNTEAFF
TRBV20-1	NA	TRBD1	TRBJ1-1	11	TGCAGTGCTACGACAGGGGGCTTATTTTTCTTT	CSATTGGLFFF
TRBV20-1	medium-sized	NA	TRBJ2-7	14	TGCAGTGCTAGAGATCGCAGGGTCGGGCGCGAGCAGTACTTC	CSARDRRVGREQYF
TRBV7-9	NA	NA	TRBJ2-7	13	TGTGCCAGCAGCCCTGCCCTAAGGGGAGAGCAGTACTTC	CASSPALRGEQYF
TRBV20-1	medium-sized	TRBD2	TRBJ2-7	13	TGCAGTGCTAGGGGTAGCGGGATCTACGAGCAGTACTTC	CSARGSGIYEQYF
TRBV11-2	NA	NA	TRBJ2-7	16	TGTGCCAGCAGCCTATGGACTATCGCTAGCTCCTACGAGCAGTACTTC	CASSLWTIASSYEQYF
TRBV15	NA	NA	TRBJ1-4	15	TGTTCCACCAGCTCAGAACAGGGTCCTAATGAAAACCTGTTTTTT	CSTSSEQGPNENLFF
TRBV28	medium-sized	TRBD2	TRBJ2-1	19	TGTGCCAGCAGTTCGGTCAGGGTCCTAGCGGGGCCCTCCTACAATGAGCAGTTCTTC	CASSSVRVLAGPSYNEQFF
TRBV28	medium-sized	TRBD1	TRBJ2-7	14	TGTGCCAGCAGTCTCCTGACAGGGGGCCACGAGCAGTACTTC	CASSLLTGGHEQYF
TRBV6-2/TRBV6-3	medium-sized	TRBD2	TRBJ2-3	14	TGTGCCAGCAGTGCCGGGACTAGCTCAGATACGCAGTATTTT	CASSAGTSSDTQYF
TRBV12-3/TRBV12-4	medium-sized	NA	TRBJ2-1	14	TGTGCCAGCAGCCCCCCGACCCCGTTTAATGAGCAGTTCTTC	CASSPPTPFNEQFF
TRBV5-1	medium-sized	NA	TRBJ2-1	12	TGCGCCAGCAGCTTGGTGGGGGGTGAGCAGTTCTTC	CASSLVGGEQFF
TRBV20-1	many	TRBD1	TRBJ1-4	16	TGCAGTGCTAGAGAGGGCAGGGGGCGGTCTAATGAAAAACTGTTTTTT	CSAREGRGRSNEKLFF
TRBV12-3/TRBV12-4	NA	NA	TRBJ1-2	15	TGTGCCAGCACCCCTTTGGGGGCGCAGAGCACCGACCCTCTTTTC	CASTPLGAQSTDPLF
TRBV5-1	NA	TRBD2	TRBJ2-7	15	TGCGCCAGCAGCTTGGTACCGGGACTAGGTAGCGAGCAGTACTTC	CASSLVPGLGSEQYF
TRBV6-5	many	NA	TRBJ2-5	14	TGTGCCAGCAGTTACTCGCCAGTGGCGGAGACCCAGTACTTC	CASSYSPVAETQYF
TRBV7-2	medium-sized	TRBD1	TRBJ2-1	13	TGTGCCAGCAGCAGGGGGCAGGACAATGAGCAGTTCTTC	CASSRGQDNEQFF
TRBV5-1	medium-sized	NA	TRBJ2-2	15	TGCGCCAGCAGCTTGGGACTTACGAACACCGGGGAGCTGTTTTTT	CASSLGLTNTGELFF
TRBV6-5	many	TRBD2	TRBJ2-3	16	TGTGCCAGCAGTTACCGGACTAGCGGGAAGACAGATACGCAGTATTTT	CASSYRTSGKTDTQYF
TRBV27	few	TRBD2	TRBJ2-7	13	TGTGCCAGCAGTCTTGGACTAGCGAGCGAGCAGTACTTC	CASSLGLASEQYF
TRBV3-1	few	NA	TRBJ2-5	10	TGTGCCAGCAGCCAAGAGACCCAGTACTTC	CASSQETQYF
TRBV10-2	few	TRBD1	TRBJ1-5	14	TGCGCCAGCACCGGGACAGGGGTCAATCAGCCCCAGCATTTT	CASTGTGVNQPQHF
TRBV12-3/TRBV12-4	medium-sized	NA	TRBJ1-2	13	TGTGCCAGCAGTTTAAACGGGGGCTATGGCTACACCTTC	CASSLNGGYGYTF
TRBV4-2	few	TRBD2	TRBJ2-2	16	TGTGCCAGCAGCCAAGATGCGACTAGCGTCGGCGGGGAGCTGTTTTTT	CASSQDATSVGGELFF
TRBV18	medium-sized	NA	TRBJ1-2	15	TGTGCCAGCTCACCCGGGGCGGAGCGCGGAAGAGGCTACACCTTC	CASSPGAERGRGYTF
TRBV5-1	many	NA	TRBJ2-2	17	TGCGCCAGCAGCTTGGCATTTGAAGGGACGAACACCGGGGAGCTGTTTTTT	CASSLAFEGTNTGELFF
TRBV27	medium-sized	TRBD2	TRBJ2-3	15	TGTGCCAGCAGTTCCGGACTAGCGTCGATAGATACGCAGTATTTT	CASSSGLASIDTQYF
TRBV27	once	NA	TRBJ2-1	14	TGTGCCAGCAGTTTATCGAGCCCAGCAAATGGGCAGTTCTTC	CASSLSSPANGQFF
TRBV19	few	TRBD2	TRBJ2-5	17	TGTGCCAGTAGTATGAGGCCACTAGCGGGAGGTCAAGAGACCCAGTACTTC	CASSMRPLAGGQETQYF